Below, 17 T cell receptor beta chains from the same sample are listed, as sequenced in a study of blood T cell repertoires in COVID-19. The repertoire was sequenced with immunoSEQ multiplex PCR; TCRdb's copy has only in-frame clones and lacks some. Among around 200,000 clones listed, around nine tenths were seen once. The sequenced sample consisted of peripheral blood. Receptors originate from a woman aged 18-29 years who had recovered from COVID-19.

The rearrangement uses TRBV19 and TRBJ1-1; weak D call: TRBD1 (6 bases). V was clipped by 3 bases and J by 0 bases, with 8 bases between them. The CDR3 extends over 14 amino acids. CDR1 is LNHDA, CDR2 SQIVND, per germline (reference sequence). Written as DNA, the CDR3 is TGTGCCAGTAGTATGGACAGTTTGAACACTGAAGCTTTCTTT. Translated: CASSMDSLNTEAFF.

A single count supports this clone. The rearrangement uses TRBV25-1 and TRBJ2-1, with TRBD2 as a possible D gene (7 bases). The CDR3 runs 17 residues. CDR1 MGHDK and CDR2 SYGVNS come from the germline V gene. Trimming stripped 3 bases from V and 7 bases from J, with 22 bases between. CDR3 DNA: TGTGCCAGCAGTGACGTTTCTGGGGGGGCTCGATGGAATGAGCAGTTCTTC. Protein: CASSDVSGGARWNEQFF.

The rearrangement uses TRBV7-8 and TRBJ2-3, with 10 bases that match TRBD2. The CDR3 consists of 15 residues. The V segment lost 5 bases and the J segment 4 bases; nucleotides outside the gene matches: 6. Germline CDR1 SGHVS, CDR2 FQNEAQ. In nucleotides, the CDR3 is TGTGCCAGCAGCACGAGCGGGAGGGCCTCAGATACGCAGTATTTT. Encoded protein: CASSTSGRASDTQYF.

The sample holds one count of this clone. The chain is built from TRBV7-2 and TRBJ2-5; D uncertain. From germline, CDR1 is SGHTA and CDR2 FQGNSA. Trimming shortened V by 3 bases and J by 3 bases, and 8 bases separated the two germline ends. The CDR3 totals 13 residues. CDR3 nucleotides: TGTGCCAGCAGCTTCGACACCGAAGAGACCCAGTACTTC. Its translation: CASSFDTEETQYF. The variable domain in full, with the rest retrieved from reference TRBV7-2 and TRBJ2-5, is GAGVSQSPSNKVTEKGKDVELRCDPISGHTALYWYRQSLGQGLEFLIYFQGNSAPDKSGLPSDRFSAERTGGSVSTLTIQRTQQEDSAVYLCASSFDTEETQYFGPGTRLLVL.

V and J are TRBV27 and TRBJ2-2; D unclear. CDR3 length: 13 amino acids. V was pared by 6 bases and J by 8 bases, with 13 bases between. Germline V gene lookup returns CDR1 MNHEY and CDR2 SMNVEV (reference sequence). The CDR3 spells CASSLLPGGELFF. CDR3 in DNA: TGTGCCAGCAGCCTACTTCCAGGAGGGGAGCTGTTTTTT.

This clone was observed a handful of times. The rearrangement uses TRBV5-4 and TRBJ2-7; D ambiguous. CDR3 length: 14 residues. Germline-derived CDR1 and CDR2 are SGHNT and YYREEE (reference sequence). The germline V and J ends were trimmed by 0 bases and 0 bases, with 7 bases remaining between them. CDR3 nucleotides: TGTGCCAGCAGCTTGGATGCCAGCTCCTACGAGCAGTACTTC. Protein sequence: CASSLDASSYEQYF.

The CDR3 DNA sequence: TGCGCCAGCAGCCCGGGACAGGGGATGACAGATACGCAGTATTTT. Protein product: CASSPGQGMTDTQYF. This chain uses TRBV5-1 with TRBJ2-3, with TRBD1 identical over 10 bases. With 4 bases clipped from V and 3 bases from J, the junction kept 5 bases outside the gene matches. The CDR3 contains 15 residues. CDR1 and CDR2 (germline): SGHRS, YFSETQ.

The chain carries TRBV2 and TRBJ2-2, with D possibly TRBD1 on 5 matching bases. There are 14 residues in the CDR3. V was pared by 11 bases and J by 7 bases, with 20 bases between. Germline lookup yields CDR1 SNHLY and CDR2 FYNNEI. The CDR3 DNA follows: TGTGCCGCCAACCTCCAGGGTTCGGGCGGGGAGCTGTTTTTT. This sequence encodes CAANLQGSGGELFF. Combining the CDR3 with reference TRBV2 and TRBJ2-2 gives the whole variable domain EPEVTQTPSHQVTQMGQEVILRCVPISNHLYFYWYRQILGQKVEFLVSFYNNEISEKSEIFDDQFSVERPDGSNFTLKIRSTKLEDSAMYFCAANLQGSGGELFFGEGSRLTVL.

The chain links TRBV27 to TRBJ2-7; TRBD2 might be the D (5 bases). CDR1 and CDR2 from the germline V gene are MNHEY and SMNVEV (reference sequence). The CDR3 contains 13 residues. Trimming took off 5 bases at V and 2 bases at J, with 10 bases between the two ends. CDR3 region: CASSPTGAYEQYF. For the CDR3, the DNA is TGTGCCAGCAGTCCGACCGGGGCCTACGAGCAGTACTTC.

The rearrangement joins TRBV19 to TRBJ1-3; D unresolved. Germline V gene sequence: CDR1 LNHDA, CDR2 SQIVND (reference sequence). This CDR3 has 14 amino acids. Trimming shortened V by 3 bases and J by 6 bases, and 12 bases separated the two germline ends. CDR3: CASSIWRTANTIYF. DNA for the CDR3: TGTGCCAGTAGTATTTGGAGGACCGCAAACACCATATATTTT.

This clone appeared a single time. The chain recombines TRBV9 with TRBJ2-3, with TRBD2 identical over 14 bases. There are 16 residues in the CDR3. Germline V gene sequence: CDR1 SGDLS, CDR2 YYNGEE. Trimming at V came to 3 bases and at J to 8 bases, leaving 8 bases not matched to a gene. CDR3 coding DNA: TGTGCCAGCAGCGCGACTAGCGGGGGGGCTGTAGGTACGCAGTATTTT. Protein product: CASSATSGGAVGTQYF. Using reference TRBV9 and TRBJ2-3 for the parts outside the CDR3, the full variable domain is DSGVTQTPKHLITATGQRVTLRCSPRSGDLSVYWYQQSLDQGLQFLIQYYNGEERAKGNILERFSAQQFPDLHSELNLSSLELGDSALYFCASSATSGGAVGTQYFGPGTRLTVL.

This clone was observed a few times. V usage is TRBV2 and J usage is TRBJ1-5, with 7 bases identical to TRBD1. Germline-derived CDR1 and CDR2 are SNHLY and FYNNEI. The CDR3 contains 19 residues. Trimming at V came to 3 bases and at J to 3 bases, leaving 17 bases not matched to a gene. The CDR3 region has the DNA TGTGCCAGCAGTGACCCCTTCGAGCCTTACAGGGGACACAATCAGCCCCAGCATTTT. This translates into CASSDPFEPYRGHNQPQHF.

The chain combines TRBV11-2 with TRBJ2-7; perhaps TRBD2 as D (7 bases). Trimming took 5 bases from V and 1 from J, leaving 15 bases between them. This CDR3 spans 15 amino acids. CDR1 and CDR2 from the germline V gene are SGHAT and FQNNGV. CDR3: CASSHWEGVSYEQYV. The CDR3 nucleotides are TGTGCCAGCAGCCATTGGGAGGGGGTATCCTACGAGCAGTACGTC.

The chain carries TRBV5-1 and TRBJ2-7; possible D gene TRBD1, 6 bases. Germline CDR1 and CDR2: SGHRS and YFSETQ. With 0 bases removed from V and 2 bases from J, the gap between germline ends came to 9 bases. This CDR3 comprises 14 residues. This CDR3 is CASSLDGQPYEQYV. Written as DNA, the CDR3 is TGCGCCAGCAGCTTGGATGGACAGCCCTACGAGCAGTACGTC.

The chain recombines TRBV13 with TRBJ1-2, with TRBD1 matching 8 bases. This CDR3 spans 14 amino acids. Unmatched junction bases numbered 6, after V lost 2 bases and J lost 7 bases. From germline, CDR1 is PRHDT and CDR2 FYEKMQ (reference sequence). The CDR3 loop reads CASSLNRGMGGYTF. As DNA, the CDR3 is TGTGCCAGCAGCTTAAACAGGGGGATGGGTGGCTACACCTTC.

The chain uses TRBV7-6 and TRBJ2-6; D unresolved. The CDR3 extends over 17 amino acids. CDR1 and CDR2 from the germline V gene are SGHVS and FNYEAQ. V was cut by 7 bases and J by 1 base, with 17 bases left in between. CDR3 region: CASTGLQADSGANVLTF. CDR3 sequence (DNA): TGTGCCAGCACCGGTCTCCAGGCCGATTCTGGGGCCAACGTCCTGACTTTC.

The gene calls are TRBV5-6 and TRBJ2-1; D gene ambiguous. The CDR3 extends over 15 amino acids. Trimming stripped 1 base from V and 3 bases from J, with 11 bases between. CDR1 is SGHDT, CDR2 YYEEEE, per germline. The CDR3 bases are TGTGCCAGCAGCTTGATGTGGCCTGGCTACAATGAGCAGTTCTTC. Translated: CASSLMWPGYNEQFF.